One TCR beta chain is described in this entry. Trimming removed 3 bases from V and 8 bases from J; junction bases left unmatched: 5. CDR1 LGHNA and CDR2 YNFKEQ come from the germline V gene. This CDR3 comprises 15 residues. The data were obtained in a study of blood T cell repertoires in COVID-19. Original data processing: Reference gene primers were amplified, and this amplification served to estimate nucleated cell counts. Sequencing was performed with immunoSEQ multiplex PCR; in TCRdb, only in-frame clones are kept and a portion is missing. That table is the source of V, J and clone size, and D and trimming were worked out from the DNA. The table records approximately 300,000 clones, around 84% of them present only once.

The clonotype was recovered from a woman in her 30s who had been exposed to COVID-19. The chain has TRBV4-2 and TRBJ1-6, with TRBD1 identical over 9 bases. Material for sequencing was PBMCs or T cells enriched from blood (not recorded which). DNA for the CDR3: TGTGCCAGCAGCCAGGGACAGGGAATTTATTCACCCCTCCACTTT. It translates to CASSQGQGIYSPLHF.